The clone carrying this TCR beta chain showed up many times. This specimen comes from a study of T-cell reconstitution after alpha-beta-depleted transplantation in children. Germline loops: CDR1 LNHDA, CDR2 SQIVND (reference sequence). The V gene lost 1 base and the J gene lost 8 bases, with 8 bases spanning the gap. The CDR3 is 12 residues long. The TCRbeta library was prepared with unique molecular identifiers. A single record per CDR3 protein comes from TCRdb applying MiXCR to the PCR reads. Among 230,000 or so distinct CDR3 sequences listed, 12% were seen once. This sample comprised PBMCs from the stem cell graft donor, obtained from the stem cell graft. The receptor's source is a human donor who donated a stem cell graft to a child with acute lymphoblastic leukemia. The genes are TRBV19 and TRBJ1-2; D unclear. The CDR3 sequence is CASSIGIDGYTF. In DNA, the CDR3 is TGTGCCAGTAGTATAGGAATCGACGGCTACACCTTC.